One sample yielded the 2 T cell receptor beta chains listed below, sequenced in a study of T-cell reconstitution after alpha-beta-depleted transplantation in children. A library of TCRbeta sequences, prepared with unique molecular identifiers, was generated. TCRdb analysed the PCR reads with MiXCR anew, one entry per CDR3 protein. Among almost 400,000 distinct CDR3 sequences listed, about 20% were seen once. The source was PBMCs from the stem cell graft donor, collected from the stem cell graft. Receptors were obtained from a human donor who donated a stem cell graft to a child with acute myeloid leukemia.

This clonotype has more than one count but fewer than ten. This sequence joins TRBV5-1 and TRBJ2-3; 9 bases are a match to TRBD2. The germline V gene has CDR1 SGHRS and CDR2 YFSETQ. The CDR3 has 15 amino acids. V was clipped by 4 bases and J by 3 bases; unmatched bases: 6. Here the CDR3 reads CASSTRTSVTDTQYF. As DNA, the CDR3 is TGCGCCAGCAGCACTCGGACTAGCGTTACAGATACGCAGTATTTT.

In its sample, this clonotype was seen a few times. The rearrangement links TRBV20-1 to TRBJ1-1, with TRBD1 identical over 11 bases. V shed 0 bases and J 8 bases; nucleotides not matched to a gene: 11. This CDR3 is built from 16 residues. CDR1 is DFQATT and CDR2 is SNEGSKA in the germline V gene (reference sequence). CDR3 amino acids: CSARDSGQGGLSEAFF. DNA for the CDR3: TGCAGTGCTAGAGATTCGGGACAGGGGGGTTTGTCGGAAGCTTTCTTT.